This T cell receptor beta chain was retrieved from a study of a mutant IDH1 vaccine in newly diagnosed glioma. Time point denoted: week 35, safety follow-up. Each vaccine dose was 300 ug of mutant IDH1 20-mer peptide, with topical imiquimod. Regarding this clone: Its antigen is not known.

The CDR3 runs 17 residues. CDR1 and CDR2 from the germline V gene are SGHNT and YYREEE (reference sequence). V shed 0 bases and J 6 bases; nucleotides not matched to a gene: 6. Clones were sequenced by immunoSEQ multiplex PCR, and TCRdb holds only the in-frame ones, with some missing. Counted here are about 50,000 clones, approximately 92% occurring once; the ten biggest clones make up less than 2.5%. The chain joins TRBV5-4 to TRBJ2-1, with 13 bases that match TRBD2. The sample was PBMCs, taken from a glioma patient whose treatment included an IDH1 peptide vaccine. The clonotype originates from a middle-aged man with glioma. The chain's CDR3 is CASSLGGLAGLSNEQFF. The CDR3 coding sequence is TGTGCCAGCAGCTTGGGGGGACTAGCGGGGCTTTCCAATGAGCAGTTCTTC.